This T cell receptor beta chain originates from a study of identical twins. About this clonotype: Its antigen is currently unknown.

In germline, CDR1 is DFQATT, CDR2 SNEGSKA (reference sequence). The CDR3 totals 17 residues. Trimming pared 6 bases from V and 0 bases from J, leaving 23 bases between. Study-level findings and limits: Models underestimated TCR alpha sharing (out-of-frame) in monozygotic twins.

MiXCR, applied by TCRdb to the 5' RACE reads, yields one record per CDR3 protein. The sample has fewer than 250,000 distinct CDR3 sequences, about 7.3% seen once. The data also belong to a second study, concerning yellow fever vaccine responses in identical twins. As that report states: Twins' vaccine T cell responses reportedly seemed partly convergent and partly personalized.

This clonotype originated in a woman under 30 in good health. This chain links TRBV20-1 with TRBJ1-2; D gene ambiguous. The specimen was memory (CD45RO+) T cells sorted from blood. Here the CDR3 reads CSAGESARYISNYGYTF. The CDR3 nucleotides are TGCAGTGCCGGAGAGTCAGCACGATATATTTCTAACTATGGCTACACCTTC.